The clone carrying this T cell receptor beta chain has ten or more counts. This entry comes from a study of CD8 T cells in ankylosing spondylitis. One entry per CDR3 protein results from TCRdb running MiXCR on the 5' RACE reads. In the table there are approximately 40,000 distinct CDR3 sequences, 6% of which are singletons. The germline V gene has CDR1 SGDLS and CDR2 YYNGEE. Trimming took 4 bases from V and 2 from J, leaving 15 bases between them. This CDR3 contains 15 residues. The rearrangement links TRBV9 to TRBJ2-5; maybe TRBD2 (6 bases). This TCR was recovered from a male donor with ankylosing spondylitis or in good health (not recorded which). Material for sequencing was blood, either unsorted or a sorted T cell fraction (not recorded which). Here the CDR3 DNA reads TGTGCCAGCAGCTACTCCGGGACTCGACAAGAGACCCAGTACTTC. This gives the protein CASSYSGTRQETQYF.